This TCR beta chain came from a study of blood T cell repertoires in COVID-19. Study details: From the United States, Italy and Spain came samples of acute and convalescent COVID-19.

Both ends counted, the CDR3 spans 10 residues. In germline, CDR1 is DFQATT, CDR2 SNEGSKA (reference sequence). Worth noting for this clone: The CDR3 does not end in the conserved phenylalanine or tryptophan, so this is likely a read error. The limits of the CDR3 on the DNA are not certain, so only TCRdb's listed CDR3 is given.

In the study's own analysis: From reference gene primer amplification, estimates of nucleated cell counts were derived. Profiled with immunoSEQ multiplex PCR; TCRdb holds only in-frame clones, not every one. The V and J calls and clone size were taken over from that table, and D and trimming were inferred from the DNA. The sample yields over 75,000 clones, roughly 90% seen once. The sample was peripheral blood. The V gene is TRBV20-1, the J gene TRBJ1-1; the table gives TRBD1 as D, unverified against the DNA. The receptor's source is a woman of 80 years or more with acute or convalescent COVID-19. Here the CDR3 reads CSATDKDPLV.